These T cell receptor beta chains were read from a single sample in a study of T cells in Graves' hyperthyroidism and ophthalmopathy. One entry per CDR3 protein results from TCRdb running MiXCR on the multiplex PCR reads. The sample yields roughly 520,000 distinct CDR3 sequences, around 22% seen once. The sample was blood. Receptors originate from a woman in her twenties or thirties with Graves' ophthalmopathy. Each CDR3 is given with its conserved first and last residue.

>TRBJ1-1|TRBV27
CASSSYQPGTEAFF
>TRBJ2-7|TRBV7-2
CASSTRDRLYEQYF
>TRBJ1-1|TRBV27
CASSLRQRNTEAFF
>TRBJ1-1|TRBV3-1
CASSQGSGGEAFF
>TRBJ2-6|TRBV27
CASSFTGANVLTF
>TRBJ2-7|TRBV7-2
CASSFSGQNYEQYF
>TRBJ2-2|TRBV28
CASITGVAGELFF
>TRBJ1-1|TRBV6-1
CASSELSLNTEAFF
>TRBJ1-2|TRBV7-8
CASSPRTQQKDGYTF
>TRBJ1-2|TRBV20-1
CSARDERVRDGYTF
>TRBJ1-5|TRBV2
CASSDSGGSNQPQHF
>TRBJ2-7|TRBV7-6
CASSDSSGGAYEQYF
>TRBJ1-5|TRBV24-1
CATSALNQPQHF
>TRBJ2-7|TRBV6-1
CASSTKAGESYEQYF
>TRBJ1-3|TRBV7-2
CASGDGSGNTIYF
>TRBJ1-1|TRBV7-2
CASSPGQGTEAFF
>TRBJ2-7|TRBV2
CASSEGQGFYEQYF
>TRBJ1-5|TRBV6-1
CASRKDGEHQPQHF
>TRBJ1-2|TRBV19
CASTDREQRGYTF
>TRBJ2-4|TRBV11-2
CASSLGYSGGDYGIQYF
>TRBJ1-2|TRBV5-1
CASSPTGVSYTF
>TRBJ2-7|TRBV30
CAWSLRDEQYF
>TRBJ2-2|TRBV20-1
CSARTGQTGELFF
>TRBJ1-1|TRBV19
CASTRFGQNTEAFF
>TRBJ2-2|TRBV7-8
CASSYRDRYPTGELFF
>TRBJ2-2|TRBV7-2
CASSLGRLNTGELFF
>TRBJ1-5|TRBV30
CAWSGGGNQPQHF
>TRBJ1-1|TRBV20-1
CSARPWGGRTEAFF
>TRBJ2-5|TRBV11-2
CASRGLDRETQYF
>TRBJ2-5|TRBV20-1
CSAKQQLETQYF
>TRBJ1-2|TRBV28
CASSSGTGVVYGYTF
>TRBJ1-4|TRBV20-1
CSARDRSRSNEKLFF
>TRBJ1-2|TRBV18
CASSPANRDDGGYTF
>TRBJ1-1|TRBV6-2/TRBV6-3
CASSYTYSGRVMNTEAFF
>TRBJ1-1|TRBV6-2/TRBV6-3
CASSYPTGPGKSNTEAFF
>TRBJ1-1|TRBV12-3/TRBV12-4
CASRWGISTEAFF
>TRBJ2-7|TRBV6-1
CASGSFGGFYEQYF
>TRBJ2-5|TRBV7-2
CASSARLAGGRTQYF
>TRBJ2-7|TRBV5-1
CASSLVPRAEYEQYF
>TRBJ1-2|TRBV29-1
CSVEQGGYGYTF
>TRBJ1-6|TRBV20-1
CSAFRDRGQMARSPLHF
>TRBJ2-2|TRBV29-1
CSGGTSGLTGELFF
>TRBJ1-1|TRBV6-1
CASRRSLSGPAFF
>TRBJ1-1|TRBV5-1
CASSLVFSGELATEAFF
>TRBJ1-1|TRBV4-1
CASSQGPLNTEAFF
>TRBJ2-5|TRBV4-2
CASSQSGQVDAETQYF
>TRBJ2-5|TRBV18
CASSRMIGQGAQETQYF
>TRBJ2-7|TRBV20-1
CSADFRGIDYEQYF
>TRBJ1-5|TRBV6-2/TRBV6-3
CASSPTENQPQHF
>TRBJ2-3|TRBV27
CASSLGIATDTQYF
>TRBJ1-2|TRBV27
CASSEQGAYGYTF
>TRBJ1-5|TRBV12-3/TRBV12-4
CASSISEGLNQPQHF
>TRBJ1-2|TRBV15
CATSIRTGDYGYTF
>TRBJ2-5|TRBV11-1
CASSLRRGFILAETQYF
>TRBJ1-1|TRBV6-1
CAAQSTLEAFF
>TRBJ2-2|TRBV18
CASSPNPQNTGELFF
>TRBJ2-2|TRBV27
CASSFFSWTETGELFF